These T cell receptor beta chains were read from a single sample in a study of shared clonotypes between healthy human individuals. Some clones are missing from TCRdb's copy, which holds only in-frame ones; the method was immunoSEQ multiplex PCR. The repertoire has around 650,000 clones, roughly 96% of them found once; the top ten carry 0.11%. The sequencing sample was made of naive CD8+ T cells sorted from blood. The receptors stem from a woman in her thirties in good health. Each CDR3 is given with its conserved first and last residue. The D gene is left open where the match is weak. Size values are once, few and many counts, or a class for expanded clones, and some rows have none.

V gene: TRBV5-1
clone size: .
J gene: TRBJ2-2
D gene: TRBD2
CDR3 protein: CASSFNSGTRSGELFF
CDR3 DNA: TGCGCCAGCAGCTTCAACAGCGGGACGCGGTCCGGGGAGCTGTTTTTT

V gene: TRBV7-5
clone size: .
J gene: TRBJ2-4
D gene: .
CDR3 protein: CVRRGPPNIQYF
CDR3 DNA: TGTGTCAGAAGGGGACCCCCAAACATTCAGTACTTC

V gene: TRBV5-4
clone size: .
J gene: TRBJ1-2
D gene: TRBD1
CDR3 protein: CASSSPGQAIYGYTF
CDR3 DNA: TGTGCCAGCAGCTCCCCGGGACAGGCCATCTATGGCTACACCTTC

V gene: TRBV30
clone size: .
J gene: TRBJ2-4
D gene: .
CDR3 protein: CASGNGLAKNIQYF
CDR3 DNA: TGTGCCTCGGGAAACGGACTAGCCAAAAACATTCAGTACTTC

V gene: TRBV28
clone size: .
J gene: TRBJ2-2
D gene: .
CDR3 protein: CASSYLTATGELFF
CDR3 DNA: TGTGCCAGCAGTTATTTGACAGCCACCGGGGAGCTGTTTTTT

V gene: TRBV9
clone size: .
J gene: TRBJ2-3
D gene: .
CDR3 protein: CASSLDEGQGVLAGEDTQYF
CDR3 DNA: TGTGCCAGCAGCCTAGATGAGGGACAGGGGGTACTAGCGGGAGAAGATACGCAGTATTTT

V gene: TRBV15
clone size: .
J gene: TRBJ1-5
D gene: .
CDR3 protein: CATSLRTGGMQPQHF
CDR3 DNA: TGTGCCACCAGCCTACGAACCGGGGGGATGCAGCCCCAGCATTTT

V gene: TRBV14
clone size: .
J gene: TRBJ2-1
D gene: TRBD2
CDR3 protein: CASSPASGRNEQFF
CDR3 DNA: TGTGCCAGCAGTCCCGCTAGCGGGAGGAATGAGCAGTTCTTC

V gene: TRBV27
clone size: .
J gene: TRBJ2-1
D gene: TRBD2
CDR3 protein: CASSLIAGPLSSYNEQFF
CDR3 DNA: TGTGCCAGCAGTCTAATAGCGGGACCACTTAGCTCCTACAATGAGCAGTTCTTC

V gene: TRBV28
clone size: few
J gene: TRBJ1-2
D gene: .
CDR3 protein: CASTDGSYGYTF
CDR3 DNA: TGTGCCAGCACCGACGGCAGCTATGGCTACACCTTC